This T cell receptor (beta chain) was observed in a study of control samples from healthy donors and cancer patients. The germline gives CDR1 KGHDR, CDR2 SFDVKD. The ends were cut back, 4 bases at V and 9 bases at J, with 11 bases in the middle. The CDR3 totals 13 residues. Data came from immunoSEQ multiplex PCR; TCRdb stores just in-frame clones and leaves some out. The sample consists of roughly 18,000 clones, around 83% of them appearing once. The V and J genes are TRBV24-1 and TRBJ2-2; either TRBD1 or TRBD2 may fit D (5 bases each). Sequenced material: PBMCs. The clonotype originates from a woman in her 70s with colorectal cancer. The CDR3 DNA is TGTGCCACCAGTGAGTGGGGGACCCGGGAGCTGTTTTTT. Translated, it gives CATSEWGTRELFF.